These 7 T cell receptor beta chains originate from one sample sequenced in a study of T cells in Graves' hyperthyroidism and ophthalmopathy (dated by TCRdb to between 2018 and 2021). The library was made by multiplex PCR. The sequencer was an Illumina HiSeq 2000. Amplification of TCR beta CDR3 regions was carried out from RNA transcripts. The TCR CDR3 was subjected to a first round of RT-PCR using the HTBI primer set and the Qiagen OneStep RT-PCR kit. TCRdb reprocessing: public reads trimmed at Q25 with fastp, clones called with MiXCR, in-frame beta chains kept. Under each unique CDR3 protein, matching rows form one entry showing the most common genes and DNA. The sample data list approximately 370,000 distinct CDR3 sequences, and roughly a sixth of these were observed just once. The ten largest make up more than 30% of the sample. The sample taken for sequencing was blood. Receptors were obtained from a woman in her twenties or thirties with Graves' hyperthyroidism that later progressed to Graves' ophthalmopathy.

V gene TRBV12-3 or TRBV12-4 combines with J gene TRBJ1-1; 8 bases are shared with TRBD1. With V trimmed by 6 bases and J by 1 base, 7 bases remained unmatched. This CDR3 spans 15 amino acids. The CDR3 region has the DNA TGTGCCAGCAGCGTCCTGACAGGGGCGAACACTGAAGCTTTCTTT. It encodes CASSVLTGANTEAFF.

There are many counts of this clonotype. This chain uses TRBV28 with TRBJ2-5; D may be TRBD2 (5 bases). Looked up from germline, CDR1 is MDHEN and CDR2 is SYDVKM. The V end was cut by 5 bases, the J end by 1 base, with 14 bases between. There are 15 residues in the CDR3. CDR3 protein: CASSPYSAVQETQYF. The CDR3 DNA follows: TGTGCCAGCAGTCCCTATAGCGCGGTCCAAGAGACCCAGTACTTC.

This clonotype came up many times. The chain links TRBV6-1 to TRBJ2-7, with D perhaps matching TRBD1 or TRBD2 (5 bases each). This CDR3 spans 16 amino acids. The germline V and J ends were trimmed by 2 bases and 5 bases, with 19 bases remaining between them. CDR1 is MNHNS, CDR2 SASEGT, per germline. The CDR3 protein is CASSEPFEGSRDEQYF. DNA of the CDR3: TGTGCCAGCAGTGAACCCTTCGAGGGGTCCAGGGACGAGCAGTACTTC.

This clonotype showed up just a few times. The chain links TRBV25-1 to TRBJ1-4, with 7 bases matching TRBD1. This CDR3 spans 14 amino acids. V was clipped by 7 bases and J by 3 bases; unmatched bases: 5. Germline CDR1 and CDR2: MGHDK and SYGVNS. DNA for the CDR3: TGTGCCAGCACCCTGGGACAGCCTAATGAAAAACTGTTTTTT. Protein product: CASTLGQPNEKLFF.

This clonotype was found many times. The rearrangement joins TRBV5-6 to TRBJ2-7, with 7 bases aligning to TRBD1. V dropped 6 bases and J dropped 3; count of bases not matched to a gene: 6. This CDR3 region has 13 residues. Germline V lookup: CDR1 SGHDT, CDR2 YYEEEE. The CDR3 spells CASTGDRRYEQYF. In nucleotides, the CDR3 is TGTGCCAGCACAGGGGACAGACGCTACGAGCAGTACTTC.

In its sample, this clonotype was seen many times. The J gene is TRBJ2-7, the V gene TRBV20-1; D may be TRBD1 or TRBD2 (7 bases each). The CDR3 extends over 11 amino acids. Germline values: CDR1 DFQATT, CDR2 SNEGSKA (reference sequence). V was trimmed by 8 bases and J by 6 bases, leaving 14 bases between them. Here the CDR3 DNA reads TGCAGTCCAGGGGGGGGAGGCGAGCAGTACTTC. Protein: CSPGGGGEQYF.

In this sample, this clonotype turned up many times. The chain joins TRBV12-3 or TRBV12-4 to TRBJ1-6; D unresolved. This CDR3 is built from 15 residues. Trimming removed 3 bases at V and 8 bases at J, with 14 bases between. The CDR3 DNA is TGTGCCAGCAGTTTGGTTACGGGATTCGATTCACCCCTCCACTTT. It encodes CASSLVTGFDSPLHF.